A selection of T cell receptor beta chains follows, all from one sample in a study of spatial heterogeneity in lung cancer. TCRdb re-called the 5' RACE reads with MiXCR, one entry per CDR3 protein. The table includes 9,500 to 11,000 distinct CDR3 sequences, around 6.3% detected once. Sample: PBMCs, taken at surgery. The receptors shown here come from a male donor with early-stage non-small cell lung cancer. Both conserved end residues are part of each CDR3. D genes are given only for firm matches. Some rows mark clone size as missing; the rest say once, few, many or name a class of expanded clone.

J | D | V | size | DNA | CDR3
TRBJ2-1 | TRBD1 | TRBV12-3/TRBV12-4 | many | TGTGCCAGCAGTTTTTCTTCCGGGACAGGACCCAATGAGCAGTTCTTC | CASSFSSGTGPNEQFF
TRBJ1-4 | - | TRBV4-1 | many | TGCGCCAGCAGCCAGGGTAATGCCCCACATAATGAAAAACTGTTTTTT | CASSQGNAPHNEKLFF
TRBJ2-7 | - | TRBV23-1 | - | TGCGCCAGTTTCCCACTTTTGGCGGGGACCTACGAGCAGTACTTC | CASFPLLAGTYEQYF
TRBJ2-1 | TRBD2 | TRBV12-3/TRBV12-4 | medium-sized | TGTGCCAGCAGTCCCGGGACTAGCGGCAACAATGAGCAGTTCTTC | CASSPGTSGNNEQFF
TRBJ2-5 | TRBD2 | TRBV7-6 | medium-sized | TGTGCCAGCAGCTCTAGCGGGGGGGCCTGGGAGACCCAGTACTTC | CASSSSGGAWETQYF
TRBJ1-5 | - | TRBV29-1 | medium-sized | TGCAGCGCTGTCTTGAGTCGGAGCGATAGCAATCAGCCCCAGCATTTT | CSAVLSRSDSNQPQHF
TRBJ2-1 | - | TRBV4-3 | - | TGCGCCAGCAGCCAAGGTTGGCAGGGGGGCTACAATGAGCAGTTCTTC | CASSQGWQGGYNEQFF
TRBJ2-3 | - | TRBV7-9 | many | TGTGCCAGCAGCCGACTAGATACGCAGTATTTT | CASSRLDTQYF
TRBJ2-1 | TRBD2 | TRBV28 | medium-sized | TGTGCCAGCAGAAGGACTAGCGGGAGAAATTATGAGCAGTTCTTC | CASRRTSGRNYEQFF
TRBJ2-5 | - | TRBV24-1 | many | TGTGCCACCAGTGATTTGGGCAGGGAAGAGACCCAGTACTTC | CATSDLGREETQYF
TRBJ1-4 | TRBD1 | TRBV7-9 | many | TGTGCCAGCAGCCTCACGGACAGGGGGCGAGGGGAAAAACTGTTTTTT | CASSLTDRGRGEKLFF
TRBJ2-5 | TRBD2 | TRBV12-5 | few | TGTGCTAGTCAACGAGGACTAGCGGGAGCTCAAGAGACCCAGTACTTC | CASQRGLAGAQETQYF
TRBJ1-5 | - | TRBV7-2 | many | TGTGCCAGCAGCGTCGCCAATCAGCCCCAGCATTTT | CASSVANQPQHF
TRBJ2-7 | TRBD2 | TRBV29-1 | - | TGCAGCGTTTCCGGGACTAGCGGGGAGAACTACGAGCAGTACTTC | CSVSGTSGENYEQYF
TRBJ2-7 | TRBD1 | TRBV12-3/TRBV12-4 | - | TGTGCCAGCAGCGAACAGACAGGGTCCCCCGAGCAGTACTTC | CASSEQTGSPEQYF
TRBJ1-2 | - | TRBV6-5 | - | TGTGCCAGCAGTTACTCCCCGATTTCCTATGGCTACACCTTC | CASSYSPISYGYTF
TRBJ2-5 | - | TRBV20-1 | many | TGCAGTGCTGGGCTTTTGTACCAAGAGACCCAGTACTTC | CSAGLLYQETQYF
TRBJ1-3 | - | TRBV29-1 | medium-sized | TGCAGCGTTGAAGATCGAGGGGGTTGGACCATATATTTT | CSVEDRGGWTIYF
TRBJ2-5 | TRBD2 | TRBV29-1 | many | TGCAGCGTCCCGGGACTAGCGGGAGTAGGAGAGACCCAGTACTTC | CSVPGLAGVGETQYF
TRBJ1-5 | - | TRBV9 | medium-sized | TGTGCCAGCAGTGCAGGCGATAGCAATCAGCCCCAGCATTTT | CASSAGDSNQPQHF
TRBJ2-2 | TRBD2 | TRBV20-1 | many | TGCAGTGCTAGACCCCCTAGCGGGAAGAACACCGGGGAGCTGTTTTTT | CSARPPSGKNTGELFF
TRBJ2-2 | - | TRBV2 | many | TGTGCCAGCAGTTCGGGTAGCAGGACCGGGGAGCTGTTTTTT | CASSSGSRTGELFF
TRBJ2-3 | TRBD2 | TRBV27 | few | TGTGCCAGCAGTACATCCGGGACTAGCGGGGGCACAGATACGCAGTATTTT | CASSTSGTSGGTDTQYF
TRBJ2-2 | - | TRBV11-3 | few | TGTGCCAGCAGCTTCGCAGGTACCACCGGGGAGCTGTTTTTT | CASSFAGTTGELFF
TRBJ1-6 | - | TRBV4-1 | - | TGCGCCAGCAGCCAAGATGCTCCCCGAAGAGGTTCACCCCTCCACTTT | CASSQDAPRRGSPLHF
TRBJ2-2 | TRBD1 | TRBV7-9 | many | TGTGCCAGCAGCACAAGGACAGGGGGCATCAGGGAGCTGTTTTTT | CASSTRTGGIRELFF
TRBJ2-7 | - | TRBV6-1 | many | TGTGCCAGCAGTCGGGACACAGAACCGCCTTCCTACGAGCAGTACTTC | CASSRDTEPPSYEQYF
TRBJ2-1 | TRBD2 | TRBV29-1 | many | TGCAGCGCTAGTAGCGGGGCCTACAATGAGCAGTTCTTC | CSASSGAYNEQFF
TRBJ2-1 | - | TRBV11-2 | few | TGTGCCAGCAGGGAAGGGACCTTGAATGAGCAGTTCTTC | CASREGTLNEQFF
TRBJ2-6 | - | TRBV20-1 | many | TGCAGTGCCCGGAGCTTTAACTCTGGGGCCAACGTCCTGACTTTC | CSARSFNSGANVLTF
TRBJ2-3 | - | TRBV12-3/TRBV12-4 | many | TGTGCCAGCAGTTTATGGGGCGACACCCCGGTGACGCAGTATTTT | CASSLWGDTPVTQYF
TRBJ1-4 | - | TRBV6-6 | medium-sized | TGTGCCAGCACCGAACCGGGGGAAACCCCCCTTGGGGAAAAACTGTTTTTT | CASTEPGETPLGEKLFF
TRBJ2-7 | - | TRBV9 | many | TGTGCCAGCAGCGTAGAATCGATCTCCTACGAGCAGTACTTC | CASSVESISYEQYF
TRBJ2-5 | - | TRBV2 | few | TGTGCCAGCAGTGGAAGGGGTCGAGAGACCCAGTACTTC | CASSGRGRETQYF
TRBJ2-2 | - | TRBV10-3 | many | TGTGCCATCAGAGCCTCCGGGGAGCTGTTTTTT | CAIRASGELFF
TRBJ2-5 | TRBD2 | TRBV7-2 | many | TGTGCCAGCAGCCAAGGGACTAGCGGGGGGGCCTACCAAGAGACCCAGTACTTC | CASSQGTSGGAYQETQYF
TRBJ1-2 | - | TRBV6-5 | few | TGTGCCAGCAGTTTAAAATACAGTGAAGCTGGCTACACCTTC | CASSLKYSEAGYTF
TRBJ2-6 | TRBD1 | TRBV5-5 | few | TGTGCCAGCAGAGGGACAGGTCAACTCTCTGGGGCCAACGTCCTGACTTTC | CASRGTGQLSGANVLTF
TRBJ2-5 | - | TRBV2 | few | TGTGCCAGCAGTGAACGTCAAGAGACCCAGTACTTC | CASSERQETQYF